This T cell receptor (beta chain) comes out of a study of CD8 T cell repertoires and HIV-1 epitope variants. CDR3 length: 14 residues. Trimming pared 2 bases from V and 6 bases from J, leaving 11 bases between. From germline, CDR1 is MNHEY and CDR2 SVGAGI. This clone was seen a few times. Its specificity is unknown. TCRdb's copy holds only in-frame clones and misses some; the assay was immunoSEQ multiplex PCR. The table has 5,800 or so clones, approximately 70% seen once. The sequencing sample was made of cultured CD8+ T cells derived from PBMCs. This sequence joins TRBV6-5 and TRBJ2-1, with D perhaps TRBD1 (5 bases). This receptor was taken from a male donor with HIV. The CDR3 nucleotides are TGTGCCAGCAGTTACGACAGTTCCCTCAATGAGCAGTTCTTC. Protein: CASSYDSSLNEQFF.